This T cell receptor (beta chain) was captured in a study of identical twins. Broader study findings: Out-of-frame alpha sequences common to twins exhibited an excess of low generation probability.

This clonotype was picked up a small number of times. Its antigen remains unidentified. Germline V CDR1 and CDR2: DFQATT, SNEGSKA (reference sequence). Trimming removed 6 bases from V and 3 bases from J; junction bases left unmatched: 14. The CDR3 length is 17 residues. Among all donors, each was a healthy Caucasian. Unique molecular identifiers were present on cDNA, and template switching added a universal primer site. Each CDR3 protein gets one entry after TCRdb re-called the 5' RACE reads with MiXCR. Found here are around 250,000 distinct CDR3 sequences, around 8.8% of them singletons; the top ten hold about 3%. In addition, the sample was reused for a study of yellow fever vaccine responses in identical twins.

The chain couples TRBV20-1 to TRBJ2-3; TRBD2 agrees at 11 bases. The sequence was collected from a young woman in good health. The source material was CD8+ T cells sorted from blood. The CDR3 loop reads CSAQAFGTSGLTDTQYF. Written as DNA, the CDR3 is TGCAGTGCCCAGGCCTTCGGGACTAGCGGCTTGACAGATACGCAGTATTTT.